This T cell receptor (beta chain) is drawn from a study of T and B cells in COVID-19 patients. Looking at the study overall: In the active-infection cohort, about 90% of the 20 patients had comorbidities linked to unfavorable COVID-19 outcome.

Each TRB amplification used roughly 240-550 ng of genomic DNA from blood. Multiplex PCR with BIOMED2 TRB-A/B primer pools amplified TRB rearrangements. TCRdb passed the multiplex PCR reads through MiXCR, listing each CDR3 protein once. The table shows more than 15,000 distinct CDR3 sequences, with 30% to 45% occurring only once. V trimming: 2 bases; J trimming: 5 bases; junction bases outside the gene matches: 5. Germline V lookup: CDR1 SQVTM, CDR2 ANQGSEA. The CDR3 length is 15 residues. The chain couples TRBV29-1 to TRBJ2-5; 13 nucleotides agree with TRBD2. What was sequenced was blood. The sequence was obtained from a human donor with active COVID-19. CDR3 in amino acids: CSVETSGGADETQYF. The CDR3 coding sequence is TGCAGCGTTGAAACTAGCGGGGGGGCCGATGAGACCCAGTACTTC.